This T cell receptor (beta chain) was recorded in a study of blood T cell repertoires in COVID-19. TCRdb's copy holds only in-frame clones and misses some; the assay was immunoSEQ multiplex PCR. This repertoire shows around 21,000 clones, roughly 80% found once; its top ten account for around 3.2%. Germline lookup yields CDR1 SGHTA and CDR2 FQGNSA. The CDR3 is 13 residues long. The junction had 1 base not matched to a gene; V was cut back by 0 bases and J by 9 bases. Sequencing was performed on peripheral blood. This TCR was recovered from a man in his forties or fifties with acute or convalescent COVID-19. The chain combines TRBV7-2 with TRBJ2-1; 8 bases fit TRBD2. The CDR3 DNA is TGTGCCAGCAGCTTAGCTCTAGCGGGTGAGCAGTTCTTC. It encodes CASSLALAGEQFF.